This TCR beta chain was captured by sequencing in a study of patients and donors after allogeneic stem cell transplantation. Germline CDR1 is DFQATT and CDR2 is SNEGSKA (reference sequence). V was clipped by 5 bases and J by 4 bases, with 20 bases between them. This CDR3 is built from 15 residues. This clonotype has at least ten counts. TCRdb independently ran MiXCR on the RT-PCR reads; one entry per CDR3 protein. The sample has tens of thousands of distinct CDR3 sequences, about 5% seen once. Source material: blood, either unsorted or a sorted T cell fraction (not recorded which). The rearrangement uses TRBV20-1 and TRBJ1-2; D not resolved. The TCR was taken from a human donor who was either an allogeneic HSCT recipient or a stem cell or donor lymphocyte infusion donor (not recorded which). It is not recorded whose cells these are; they may come from a transplant donor. The CDR3 sequence: CSAFGQVEIGYGYTF. The CDR3 DNA reads TGCAGTGCTTTCGGGCAGGTAGAAATTGGCTATGGCTACACCTTC.